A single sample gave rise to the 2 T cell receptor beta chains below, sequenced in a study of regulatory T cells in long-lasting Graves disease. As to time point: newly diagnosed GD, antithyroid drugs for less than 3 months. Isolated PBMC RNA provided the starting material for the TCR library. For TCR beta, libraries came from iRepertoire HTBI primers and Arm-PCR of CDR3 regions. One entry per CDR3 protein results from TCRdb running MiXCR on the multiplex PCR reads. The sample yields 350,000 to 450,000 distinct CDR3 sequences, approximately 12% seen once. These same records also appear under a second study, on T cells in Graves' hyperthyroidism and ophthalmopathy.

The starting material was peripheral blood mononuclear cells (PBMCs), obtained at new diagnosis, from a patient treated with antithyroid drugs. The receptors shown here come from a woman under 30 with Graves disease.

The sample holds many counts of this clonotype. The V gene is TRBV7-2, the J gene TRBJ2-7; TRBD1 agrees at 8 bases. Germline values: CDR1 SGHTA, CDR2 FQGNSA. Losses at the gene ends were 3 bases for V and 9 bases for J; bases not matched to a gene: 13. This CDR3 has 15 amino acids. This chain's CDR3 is CASSFGFQGATWQYF. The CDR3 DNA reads TGTGCCAGCAGCTTCGGATTCCAGGGGGCAACCTGGCAGTACTTC.

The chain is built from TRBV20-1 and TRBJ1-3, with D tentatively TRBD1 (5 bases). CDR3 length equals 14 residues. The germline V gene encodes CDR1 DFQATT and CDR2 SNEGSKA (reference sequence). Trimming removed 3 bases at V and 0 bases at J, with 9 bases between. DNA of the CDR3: TGCAGTGCTAGTTTGGGGACCTCTGGAAACACCATATATTTT. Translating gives CSASLGTSGNTIYF.